This T cell receptor (beta chain) was sequenced in a study of T-cell memory formation after mild COVID-19. Trimming cost V 5 bases and J 0 bases, with 8 bases left between them. The germline V gene has CDR1 SQVTM and CDR2 ANQGSEA. The CDR3 consists of 13 residues. The authors produced TCR alpha and TCR beta cDNA libraries with sample barcodes and UMIs by 5'RACE using constant-segment primers. Each CDR3 protein is one row after TCRdb ran MiXCR on the 5' RACE reads. The sample has 350,000 to 450,000 distinct CDR3 sequences; over 15% are singletons. There are a few counts of this clonotype. The TCR originated in an adult woman who had mild COVID-19 (a few samples of this study predate the infection). Cell type and time point are not known. The chain employs TRBV29-1 and TRBJ2-1; no clear D. The sequenced sample consisted of PBMCs or a T cell subset sorted from them (not recorded which). CDR3 region: CSVLSSSYNEQFF. The DNA for the CDR3 is TGCAGCGTTCTATCGAGCTCCTACAATGAGCAGTTCTTC.